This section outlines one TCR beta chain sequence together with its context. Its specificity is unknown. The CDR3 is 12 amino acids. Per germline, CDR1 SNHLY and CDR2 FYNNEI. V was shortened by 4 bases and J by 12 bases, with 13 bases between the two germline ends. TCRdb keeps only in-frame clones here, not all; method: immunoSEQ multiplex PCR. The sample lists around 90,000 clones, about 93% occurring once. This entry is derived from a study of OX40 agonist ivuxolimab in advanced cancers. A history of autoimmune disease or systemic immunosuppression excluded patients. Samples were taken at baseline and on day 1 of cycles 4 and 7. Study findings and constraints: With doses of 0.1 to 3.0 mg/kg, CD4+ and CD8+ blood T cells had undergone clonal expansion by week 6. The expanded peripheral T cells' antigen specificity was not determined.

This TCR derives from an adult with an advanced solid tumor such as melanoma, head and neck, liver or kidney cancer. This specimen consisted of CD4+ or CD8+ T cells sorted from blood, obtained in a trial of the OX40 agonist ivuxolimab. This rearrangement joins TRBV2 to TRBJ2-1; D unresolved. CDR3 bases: TGTGCCAGCAGTGCGGCCTTGGGTGGGCAGTTCTTC. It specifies CASSAALGGQFF. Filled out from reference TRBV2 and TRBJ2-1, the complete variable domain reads EPEVTQTPSHQVTQMGQEVILRCVPISNHLYFYWYRQILGQKVEFLVSFYNNEISEKSEIFDDQFSVERPDGSNFTLKIRSTKLEDSAMYFCASSAALGGQFFGPGTRLTVL.